What follows describes a single TCR beta chain. Its antigen remains unidentified. The data originate from a study of T-cell memory formation after mild COVID-19. General observations from the study: Confirmation was lacking for SARS-CoV-2 specificity of second-wave clones that peaked on day 37.

Via MiXCR, TCRdb re-called the 5' RACE reads, giving one row per CDR3 protein. The sample carries some 600,000 distinct CDR3 sequences, around 15% recorded once. CDR1 and CDR2 from the germline V gene are SGHRS and YFSETQ. V was shortened by 3 bases and J by 0 bases, with 10 bases between the two germline ends. CDR3 length equals 14 residues. Input material: PBMCs or a T cell subset sorted from them (not recorded which). The chain links TRBV5-1 to TRBJ2-7, with TRBD2 as a possible D gene (6 bases). This TCR came from an adult woman who had mild COVID-19 (a few samples of this study predate the infection). Cell type and time point are not known. In DNA, the CDR3 is TGCGCCAGCAGCTACGGGGGACTCTCCTACGAGCAGTACTTC. Its translation is CASSYGGLSYEQYF. Based on the CDR3 plus reference TRBV5-1 and TRBJ2-7, the full variable domain is KAGVTQTPRYLIKTRGQQVTLSCSPISGHRSVSWYQQTPGQGLQFLFEYFSETQRNKGNFPGRFSGRQFSNSRSEMNVSTLELGDSALYLCASSYGGLSYEQYFGPGTRLTVT.